These T cell receptor beta chains were read from a single sample in a study of blood T cell repertoires in COVID-19. The assay was immunoSEQ multiplex PCR, and TCRdb's table has in-frame clones only and misses some. The data show roughly 30,000 clones, roughly 87% seen once. Sequenced material: peripheral blood. The receptor set was obtained from a human donor in a cohort sampled during active COVID-19. Both conserved end residues are part of each CDR3. Each record gives: D gene, J gene, clone size, V gene, CDR3 protein, CDR3 DNA. A D gene is named only where the DNA matches it firmly. The size entry is marked missing in some rows and otherwise reads once, few, many or a size class.

D gene: TRBD1; J gene: TRBJ1-2; clone size: .; V gene: TRBV19; CDR3 protein: CASSPLRGTGGRYGYTF; CDR3 DNA: TGTGCCAGTAGCCCCCTCCGAGGGACAGGGGGCAGATATGGCTACACCTTC
D gene: TRBD2; J gene: TRBJ2-5; clone size: .; V gene: TRBV7-3; CDR3 protein: CASSWGGAGGQETQYF; CDR3 DNA: TGTGCCAGCAGCTGGGGTGGAGCGGGGGGCCAGGAGACCCAGTACTTC
D gene: .; J gene: TRBJ2-3; clone size: .; V gene: TRBV6-6; CDR3 protein: CASSGPSSSTDTQYF; CDR3 DNA: TGTGCCAGCAGTGGGCCTAGCTCTAGCACAGATACGCAGTATTTT
D gene: .; J gene: TRBJ1-5; clone size: .; V gene: TRBV4-3; CDR3 protein: CASSLTEYSNQPQHF; CDR3 DNA: TGCGCCAGCAGCCTGACAGAATATAGCAATCAGCCCCAGCATTTT
D gene: TRBD1; J gene: TRBJ1-5; clone size: .; V gene: TRBV27; CDR3 protein: CASSLGGQNNQPQHF; CDR3 DNA: TGTGCCAGCAGTTTGGGGGGACAGAACAATCAGCCCCAGCATTTT
D gene: .; J gene: TRBJ2-7; clone size: once; V gene: TRBV7-9; CDR3 protein: CASTVRDSYEQYF; CDR3 DNA: TGTGCCAGCACCGTCAGGGACTCCTACGAGCAGTACTTC
D gene: .; J gene: TRBJ2-7; clone size: .; V gene: TRBV5-1; CDR3 protein: CASSAVGGDLSYEQYF; CDR3 DNA: TGCGCCAGCAGCGCGGTGGGGGGTGATCTCTCCTACGAGCAGTACTTC
D gene: TRBD2; J gene: TRBJ2-3; clone size: .; V gene: TRBV9; CDR3 protein: CASSPRGGLADTQYF; CDR3 DNA: TGTGCCAGCAGCCCGCGGGGGGGCTTAGCAGATACGCAGTATTTT
D gene: .; J gene: TRBJ1-5; clone size: .; V gene: TRBV19; CDR3 protein: CASSRTDRGSNQPQHF; CDR3 DNA: TGTGCCAGTAGTAGGACGGACAGAGGGAGCAATCAGCCCCAGCATTTT
D gene: .; J gene: TRBJ2-7; clone size: .; V gene: TRBV7-8; CDR3 protein: CASSFGDNYEQYF; CDR3 DNA: TGTGCCAGCAGCTTTGGTGACAACTACGAGCAGTACTTC
D gene: .; J gene: TRBJ2-7; clone size: few; V gene: TRBV7-2; CDR3 protein: CASSSLGGASYEQYF; CDR3 DNA: TGTGCCAGCAGCAGCCTAGGCGGGGCCTCCTACGAGCAGTACTTC
D gene: .; J gene: TRBJ1-6; clone size: .; V gene: TRBV5-6; CDR3 protein: CASSLGRPGTYNSPLHF; CDR3 DNA: TGTGCCAGCAGCTTGGGGCGTCCGGGAACTTATAATTCACCCCTCCACTTT
D gene: .; J gene: TRBJ2-5; clone size: .; V gene: TRBV20-1; CDR3 protein: CSASAPGRQETQYF; CDR3 DNA: TGCAGTGCTAGTGCCCCGGGGAGACAAGAGACCCAGTACTTC
D gene: .; J gene: TRBJ2-7; clone size: .; V gene: TRBV6-2/TRBV6-3; CDR3 protein: CASSSQRSYEQYF; CDR3 DNA: TGTGCCAGCAGTTCCCAACGGTCCTACGAGCAGTACTTC
D gene: TRBD2; J gene: TRBJ2-7; clone size: .; V gene: TRBV14; CDR3 protein: CASSLRLAGTYEQYF; CDR3 DNA: TGTGCCAGCAGCCTCAGACTAGCGGGGACATACGAGCAGTACTTC
D gene: TRBD1; J gene: TRBJ1-6; clone size: .; V gene: TRBV7-3; CDR3 protein: CASSLIGTGNSPLHF; CDR3 DNA: TGTGCCAGCAGCTTAATTGGGACAGGAAATTCACCCCTCCACTTT
D gene: .; J gene: TRBJ2-1; clone size: .; V gene: TRBV11-3; CDR3 protein: CARSGQGLPDNEQFF; CDR3 DNA: TGTGCCAGGTCGGGTCAGGGGCTCCCTGACAATGAGCAGTTCTTC
D gene: .; J gene: TRBJ1-1; clone size: .; V gene: TRBV19; CDR3 protein: CASSPHGQPMNTEAFF; CDR3 DNA: TGTGCCAGTAGTCCCCATGGACAGCCGATGAACACTGAAGCTTTCTTT
D gene: .; J gene: TRBJ2-6; clone size: .; V gene: TRBV9; CDR3 protein: CASSVVTGGAGANVLTF; CDR3 DNA: TGTGCCAGCAGCGTAGTCACAGGGGGGGCTGGGGCCAACGTCCTGACTTTC
D gene: TRBD1; J gene: TRBJ1-2; clone size: .; V gene: TRBV2; CDR3 protein: CASSETSGTGWGNYGYTF; CDR3 DNA: TGTGCCAGCAGTGAAACGTCCGGGACAGGGTGGGGGAACTATGGCTACACCTTC
D gene: TRBD1; J gene: TRBJ1-2; clone size: once; V gene: TRBV6-6; CDR3 protein: CASSSEGTVYRYTF; CDR3 DNA: TGTGCCAGCAGCTCCGAGGGGACAGTTTACCGCTACACCTTC
D gene: .; J gene: TRBJ2-7; clone size: .; V gene: TRBV11-2; CDR3 protein: CASSMDSQEQYF; CDR3 DNA: TGTGCCAGCAGCATGGACAGCCAAGAGCAGTACTTC
D gene: .; J gene: TRBJ2-5; clone size: .; V gene: TRBV11-3; CDR3 protein: CASSFRGAKETQYF; CDR3 DNA: TGTGCCAGCAGCTTCCGGGGGGCAAAGGAGACCCAGTACTTC
D gene: TRBD1; J gene: TRBJ1-5; clone size: .; V gene: TRBV2; CDR3 protein: CASSVTGNGNQPQHF; CDR3 DNA: TGTGCCAGCAGTGTGACAGGGAATGGCAATCAGCCCCAGCATTTT
D gene: TRBD1; J gene: TRBJ2-3; clone size: few; V gene: TRBV7-9; CDR3 protein: CASSLVGGQATMLAQYF; CDR3 DNA: TGTGCCAGCAGCTTAGTAGGGGGCCAGGCGACAATGCTGGCGCAGTATTTT
D gene: .; J gene: TRBJ2-3; clone size: .; V gene: TRBV18; CDR3 protein: CASSHRSTRSPDTQYF; CDR3 DNA: TGTGCCAGCTCTCACCGGTCGACACGTTCCCCAGATACGCAGTATTTT
D gene: .; J gene: TRBJ1-1; clone size: .; V gene: TRBV12-5; CDR3 protein: CASGLVTGGAGGTEAFF; CDR3 DNA: TGTGCTAGTGGTTTGGTAACAGGAGGGGCTGGGGGCACTGAAGCTTTCTTT
D gene: .; J gene: TRBJ2-7; clone size: .; V gene: TRBV4-2; CDR3 protein: CASSQEGTKAYEQYF; CDR3 DNA: TGTGCCAGCAGCCAAGAAGGGACAAAGGCTTACGAGCAGTACTTC
D gene: .; J gene: TRBJ2-3; clone size: .; V gene: TRBV30; CDR3 protein: CAWSVLAVDTDTQYF; CDR3 DNA: TGTGCCTGGAGTGTACTGGCGGTTGACACAGATACGCAGTATTTT
D gene: .; J gene: TRBJ1-2; clone size: .; V gene: TRBV15; CDR3 protein: CATSRAPERGLGGYTF; CDR3 DNA: TGTGCCACCAGCAGAGCCCCAGAAAGGGGGTTAGGTGGCTACACCTTC
D gene: TRBD1; J gene: TRBJ1-1; clone size: large; V gene: TRBV6-6; CDR3 protein: CASSLPGTGGRAFF; CDR3 DNA: TGTGCCAGCAGTTTGCCCGGGACAGGGGGCAGAGCTTTCTTT
D gene: .; J gene: TRBJ2-5; clone size: .; V gene: TRBV7-7; CDR3 protein: CASSPGTGSAKETQYF; CDR3 DNA: TGTGCCAGCAGCCCTGGCACAGGGAGCGCCAAGGAGACCCAGTACTTC
D gene: TRBD1; J gene: TRBJ1-2; clone size: .; V gene: TRBV5-1; CDR3 protein: CASSLEPQGARGYTF; CDR3 DNA: TGCGCCAGCAGCTTGGAACCACAGGGGGCGCGGGGCTACACCTTC
D gene: .; J gene: TRBJ1-5; clone size: .; V gene: TRBV29-1; CDR3 protein: CSVGSQSTPNQPQHF; CDR3 DNA: TGCAGCGTTGGATCACAGAGTACCCCCAATCAGCCCCAGCATTTT
D gene: .; J gene: TRBJ1-3; clone size: few; V gene: TRBV6-5; CDR3 protein: CASSYSSSSGNTIYF; CDR3 DNA: TGTGCCAGCAGTTACTCGAGTTCCTCTGGAAACACCATATATTTT
D gene: .; J gene: TRBJ1-1; clone size: .; V gene: TRBV4-3; CDR3 protein: CASSQDPGLFAFF; CDR3 DNA: TGCGCCAGCAGCCAAGATCCAGGGCTGTTCGCTTTCTTT
D gene: .; J gene: TRBJ1-1; clone size: .; V gene: TRBV27; CDR3 protein: CASGGGPPEAFF; CDR3 DNA: TGTGCCAGCGGGGGGGGGCCCCCTGAAGCTTTCTTT
D gene: .; J gene: TRBJ1-2; clone size: .; V gene: TRBV4-3; CDR3 protein: CASSQVPGPASNYGYTF; CDR3 DNA: TGCGCCAGCAGCCAAGTTCCAGGGCCAGCCTCTAACTATGGCTACACCTTC
D gene: .; J gene: TRBJ1-5; clone size: .; V gene: TRBV7-9; CDR3 protein: CASSLNGEGGPGPQHF; CDR3 DNA: TGTGCCAGCAGCTTAAACGGGGAGGGAGGGCCAGGGCCCCAGCATTTT
D gene: .; J gene: TRBJ2-2; clone size: .; V gene: TRBV5-1; CDR3 protein: CASSLNPLASRGSFGELFF; CDR3 DNA: TGCGCCAGCAGCTTGAATCCGTTGGCTTCAAGGGGCTCATTCGGGGAGCTGTTTTTT
D gene: .; J gene: TRBJ1-6; clone size: .; V gene: TRBV4-1; CDR3 protein: CASSQGTAGSPLHF; CDR3 DNA: TGCGCCAGCAGCCAAGGGACAGCCGGTTCACCCCTCCACTTT
D gene: .; J gene: TRBJ2-7; clone size: once; V gene: TRBV30; CDR3 protein: CACSRGRAYEQYF; CDR3 DNA: TGTGCCTGTTCTCGGGGTAGGGCCTACGAGCAGTACTTC
D gene: .; J gene: TRBJ1-2; clone size: .; V gene: TRBV20-1; CDR3 protein: CSASVNGYTF; CDR3 DNA: TGCAGTGCTAGCGTTAATGGCTACACCTTC
D gene: .; J gene: TRBJ2-7; clone size: .; V gene: TRBV4-2; CDR3 protein: CASSQEHSFSYEQYF; CDR3 DNA: TGTGCCAGCAGCCAAGAGCACAGCTTTTCCTACGAGCAGTACTTC
D gene: TRBD2; J gene: TRBJ2-3; clone size: .; V gene: TRBV4-2; CDR3 protein: CASSQGSSGGAVADTQYF; CDR3 DNA: TGTGCCAGCAGCCAAGGTTCTAGCGGGGGGGCCGTTGCAGATACGCAGTATTTT
D gene: .; J gene: TRBJ1-1; clone size: .; V gene: TRBV6-1; CDR3 protein: CASSDETDEAFF; CDR3 DNA: TGTGCCAGCAGTGATGAAACAGATGAAGCTTTCTTT
D gene: .; J gene: TRBJ1-5; clone size: .; V gene: TRBV6-5; CDR3 protein: CASSYGSGYDQPQHF; CDR3 DNA: TGTGCCAGCAGTTACGGGTCGGGGTATGATCAGCCCCAGCATTTT
D gene: TRBD2; J gene: TRBJ2-3; clone size: few; V gene: TRBV13; CDR3 protein: CASSLQAGDTDTQYF; CDR3 DNA: TGTGCCAGCAGCTTACAAGCGGGGGACACAGATACGCAGTATTTT
D gene: .; J gene: TRBJ1-3; clone size: .; V gene: TRBV6-5; CDR3 protein: CATRGNGRNTIYF; CDR3 DNA: TGTGCCACCAGAGGCAATGGGCGAAACACCATATATTTT
D gene: TRBD1; J gene: TRBJ2-7; clone size: .; V gene: TRBV23-1; CDR3 protein: CASDASDRFNEQYF; CDR3 DNA: TGCGCCAGTGACGCCTCGGACAGGTTTAACGAGCAGTACTTC
D gene: .; J gene: TRBJ1-2; clone size: .; V gene: TRBV28; CDR3 protein: CASSPFREGGYTF; CDR3 DNA: TGTGCCAGCAGTCCCTTCCGTGAGGGTGGCTACACCTTC
D gene: TRBD2; J gene: TRBJ2-4; clone size: .; V gene: TRBV2; CDR3 protein: CASSQTSGVTKNIQYF; CDR3 DNA: TGTGCCAGCAGCCAGACTAGCGGGGTTACCAAAAACATTCAGTACTTC
D gene: .; J gene: TRBJ2-5; clone size: .; V gene: TRBV7-2; CDR3 protein: CASSLNGGKKTQYF; CDR3 DNA: TGTGCCAGCAGCCTGAATGGGGGGAAGAAGACCCAGTACTTC
D gene: TRBD1; J gene: TRBJ2-5; clone size: .; V gene: TRBV7-2; CDR3 protein: CASSLAVTGGETQYF; CDR3 DNA: TGTGCCAGCAGCTTAGCTGTGACAGGGGGCGAGACCCAGTACTTC